The rows below give T cell receptor beta chains drawn from one sample of a study of response to subunit inactivated influenza vaccine. TCRdb processed the RT-PCR reads anew with MiXCR; each CDR3 protein has one entry. The sample has about 700,000 distinct CDR3 sequences, more than 11% seen once. The sequencing here drew on PBMCs from blood, taken less than 15 days before vaccination. Receptor source: a man aged 50-60 years who received an inactivated influenza vaccine. The conserved cysteine and the conserved F or W are not part of the CDR3 here. A row's size may be missing; if present it is once, few, many or a size class.

v_call: TRBV14; clone_size: .; cdr3_aa: ASSQVGLPYEQY
v_call: TRBV7-2; clone_size: few; cdr3_aa: ASSLPGTGGTQY
v_call: TRBV18; clone_size: .; cdr3_aa: ASSLDTNEKLF
v_call: TRBV12-3/TRBV12-4; clone_size: many; cdr3_aa: ASSFSGTPNYGYT
v_call: TRBV12-3/TRBV12-4; clone_size: .; cdr3_aa: ASSFRQGLPPEQY
v_call: TRBV5-6; clone_size: few; cdr3_aa: ASSSDNILIQY
v_call: TRBV6-5; clone_size: .; cdr3_aa: ASSYEGQFYTEQF
v_call: TRBV5-1; clone_size: .; cdr3_aa: ASSSTQGPFAEQY
v_call: TRBV5-6; clone_size: .; cdr3_aa: ASSLLRDYLNNEQF
v_call: TRBV12-3/TRBV12-4; clone_size: many; cdr3_aa: ASSGPMHTEAF
v_call: TRBV29-1; clone_size: many; cdr3_aa: SVGVGDRVRHEQF
v_call: TRBV5-1; clone_size: many; cdr3_aa: ASSLGGTGYNEQF
v_call: TRBV7-9; clone_size: many; cdr3_aa: ASSPDSGRGTEAF
v_call: TRBV28; clone_size: .; cdr3_aa: ASRYSGNSYNEQF
v_call: TRBV7-8; clone_size: .; cdr3_aa: ASSRDRFNYGYT
v_call: TRBV5-1; clone_size: many; cdr3_aa: ASSAGNGNTIY
v_call: TRBV6-2/TRBV6-3; clone_size: many; cdr3_aa: ASRDNPLPGRNTDTQY
v_call: TRBV28; clone_size: few; cdr3_aa: ASSHEAYEQY
v_call: TRBV3-1; clone_size: few; cdr3_aa: ASSHTPTGLNTEAF
v_call: TRBV5-1; clone_size: few; cdr3_aa: ASSPSDLH
v_call: TRBV28; clone_size: few; cdr3_aa: ASRDTSREQY
v_call: TRBV4-2; clone_size: few; cdr3_aa: ASSQGVNGETEAF
v_call: TRBV7-9; clone_size: .; cdr3_aa: ASSHLKAYEQY
v_call: TRBV24-1; clone_size: many; cdr3_aa: ATSDSRQLTDTQY
v_call: TRBV5-1; clone_size: few; cdr3_aa: ASRPSQNTGELF
v_call: TRBV3-1; clone_size: .; cdr3_aa: ASSQASGTGNHEQY